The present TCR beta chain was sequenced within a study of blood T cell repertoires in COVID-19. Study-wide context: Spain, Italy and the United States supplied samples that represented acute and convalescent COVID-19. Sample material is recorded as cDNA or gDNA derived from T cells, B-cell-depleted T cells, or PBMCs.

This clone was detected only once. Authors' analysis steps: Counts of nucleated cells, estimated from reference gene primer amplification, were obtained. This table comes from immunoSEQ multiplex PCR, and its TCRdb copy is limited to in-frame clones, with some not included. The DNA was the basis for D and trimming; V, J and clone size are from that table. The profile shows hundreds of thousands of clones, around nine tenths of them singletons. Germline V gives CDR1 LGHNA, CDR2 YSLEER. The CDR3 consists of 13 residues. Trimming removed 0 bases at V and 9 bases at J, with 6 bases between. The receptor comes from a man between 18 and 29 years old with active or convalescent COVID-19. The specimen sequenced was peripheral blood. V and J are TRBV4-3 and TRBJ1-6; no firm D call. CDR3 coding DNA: TGCGCCAGCAGCCAAGAAACGGGTTCACCCCTCCACTTT. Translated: CASSQETGSPLHF.